This entry lists 30 T cell receptor beta chains sequenced from one sample in a study of blood T cell repertoires in COVID-19. The repertoire was sequenced with immunoSEQ multiplex PCR; TCRdb's copy has only in-frame clones and lacks some. Of approximately 260,000 clones in the sample, 85% to 90% were seen once. The material sequenced was peripheral blood. These receptor sequences come from a woman in her thirties or forties with acute or convalescent COVID-19.

The gene calls are TRBV4-2 and TRBJ1-2; D is possibly TRBD1 (5 bases). The germline gives CDR1 LGHNA, CDR2 YNFKEQ. The V end was cut by 0 bases, the J end by 5 bases, with 19 bases between. The CDR3 runs to 17 residues. This CDR3 is CASSQDKGRGRVYGYTF. CDR3 DNA sequence: TGTGCCAGCAGCCAAGATAAGGGAAGGGGCCGGGTTTATGGCTACACCTTC.

Here the CDR3 reads CASSARLAGGPTGELFF. DNA for the CDR3: TGCGCCAGCAGCGCGCGACTAGCGGGGGGGCCCACCGGGGAGCTGTTTTTT. This chain connects TRBV5-1 to TRBJ2-2, with 14 bases fitting TRBD2. Trimming cost V 4 bases and J 4 bases; bases outside gene matches: 6. Germline values: CDR1 SGHRS, CDR2 YFSETQ. There are 17 residues in the CDR3.

The chain joins TRBV18 to TRBJ1-6; TRBD1 matches at 7 bases. The CDR3 contains 16 residues. CDR1 and CDR2 (germline): KGHSH, LQKENI. V lost 6 bases and J lost 1; bases outside the gene matches: 6. The CDR3 here is CASSTGTVSYNSPLHF. The DNA of the CDR3 is TGTGCCAGCTCGACAGGGACCGTATCCTATAATTCACCCCTCCACTTT.

This clone was observed a few times. The rearrangement joins TRBV25-1 to TRBJ2-5; the D gene is possibly TRBD2 (6 bases). Germline CDR1 MGHDK, CDR2 SYGVNS. This CDR3 is 14 amino acids long. The V gene lost 2 bases and the J gene lost 3 bases, with 10 bases spanning the gap. CDR3 in DNA: TGTGCCAGCAGTGAAGACCAGCGGGAAGAGACCCAGTACTTC. It encodes CASSEDQREETQYF.

This clone has a single count. The chain uses TRBV7-9 and TRBJ2-3; TRBD1 matches 10 bases. After removal of 5 bases from V and 3 bases from J, the junction contained 5 bases not matched to a gene. This CDR3 region has 15 residues. Germline V gene data show CDR1 as SEHNR and CDR2 as FQNEAQ (reference sequence). CDR3: CASSRQDRGTDTQYF. CDR3 nucleotides: TGTGCCAGCAGCCGACAGGACAGGGGGACAGATACGCAGTATTTT.

The V and J genes are TRBV18 and TRBJ1-1; D ambiguous. CDR1 and CDR2 (germline): KGHSH, LQKENI. This CDR3 comprises 13 residues. V was clipped by 6 bases and J by 2 bases, with 10 bases between them. The chain's CDR3 is CASSLQRNTEAFF. Here the CDR3 DNA reads TGTGCCAGCTCGCTACAGAGAAACACTGAAGCTTTCTTT.

V and J are TRBV6-2 or TRBV6-3 and TRBJ1-5; 7 bases are shared with TRBD1. CDR1 is MNHEY and CDR2 is SVGEGT in the germline V gene. J lost 11 bases, V lost 4 bases, and 20 bases had no gene match. This CDR3 contains 17 residues. CDR3 sequence reads: CASSSPRRTGIFGAQHF. DNA for the CDR3: TGTGCCAGCAGTTCCCCCAGAAGGACAGGTATTTTTGGGGCCCAGCATTTT.

The gene calls are TRBV6-2 or TRBV6-3 and TRBJ2-7; 8 nucleotides match TRBD1. The CDR3 length is 16 residues. The germline V gene encodes CDR1 MNHEY and CDR2 SVGEGT. With V trimmed by 6 bases and J by 3 bases, 13 bases remained unmatched. CDR3 residues: CASSRYRGSGHYEQYV. CDR3 coding DNA: TGTGCCAGCAGCCGATACAGGGGGAGCGGCCACTACGAGCAGTACGTC.

The chain employs TRBV5-1 and TRBJ1-4, with D maybe TRBD1 (6 bases). The V gene lost 6 bases and the J gene lost 3 bases, with 12 bases spanning the gap. Per the germline V gene, CDR1 is SGHRS and CDR2 is YFSETQ. CDR3 size: 14 residues. The DNA for the CDR3 is TGCGCCAGCACTCTAGGGGGAGCTAATGAAAAACTGTTTTTT. As protein: CASTLGGANEKLFF.

The V call is TRBV2, the J call TRBJ2-5; the match to TRBD2 covers 13 bases. The CDR3 sequence is 15 residues long. Per the germline V gene, CDR1 is SNHLY and CDR2 is FYNNEI. J was trimmed by 9 bases and V by 8 bases; bases with no gene match: 12. The CDR3 coding sequence is TGTGCCAGCCGACTAGCGGGGGGCCCGGCGGGGGCCCAGTACTTC. Translating it yields CASRLAGGPAGAQYF.

This rearrangement joins TRBV18 to TRBJ2-2; 14 bases line up with TRBD2. The CDR3 has 16 residues. Germline V gene lookup returns CDR1 KGHSH and CDR2 LQKENI. The junction had 0 bases not matched to a gene; V was cut back by 3 bases and J by 3 bases. As DNA, the CDR3 is TGTGCCAGCTCACCGGGACTAGCGGGGGACACCGGGGAGCTGTTTTTT. Amino acid sequence: CASSPGLAGDTGELFF.

V usage is TRBV5-5 and J usage is TRBJ1-2, with TRBD1 identical over 9 bases. Germline trimming cut 5 bases from V and 4 bases from J; bases unmatched to any gene: 9. The CDR3 runs 15 residues. Per germline, CDR1 SGHKS and CDR2 YYEKEE (reference sequence). CDR3 sequence: CASRYGTGGSYGYTF. As DNA, the CDR3 is TGTGCCAGCAGATACGGCACAGGGGGCAGCTATGGCTACACCTTC.

The V call is TRBV12-3 or TRBV12-4, the J call TRBJ2-3, with 7 bases matching TRBD2. The CDR3 length is 12 residues. V lost 6 bases, J lost 5 bases, and 2 bases stayed unmatched. The CDR3 protein is CASRRGGDTQYF. The CDR3 DNA sequence: TGTGCCAGCAGACGCGGGGGAGATACGCAGTATTTT.

This rearrangement joins TRBV27 to TRBJ1-1, with 7 bases matching TRBD1. CDR1 and CDR2 (germline): MNHEY, SMNVEV (reference sequence). V was clipped by 6 bases and J by 1 base; unmatched bases: 5. This CDR3 is built from 14 residues. CDR3 coding DNA: TGTGCCAGCAGCAGACAGGGCCAGAACACTGAAGCTTTCTTT. This sequence encodes CASSRQGQNTEAFF.

The chain recombines TRBV5-1 with TRBJ1-2; D call uncertain. This CDR3 spans 13 amino acids. The germline CDR1 and CDR2 sequences are SGHRS and YFSETQ. The germline V and J ends were trimmed by 0 bases and 6 bases, with 9 bases remaining between them. The CDR3 region has the DNA TGCGCCAGCAGCTTGGGAGGCCTTCATGGCTACACCTTC. Protein product: CASSLGGLHGYTF. Complete variable domain (other parts from reference TRBV5-1 and TRBJ1-2): KAGVTQTPRYLIKTRGQQVTLSCSPISGHRSVSWYQQTPGQGLQFLFEYFSETQRNKGNFPGRFSGRQFSNSRSEMNVSTLELGDSALYLCASSLGGLHGYTFGSGTRLTVV.

This chain joins TRBV19 and TRBJ1-2; 10 bases are shared with TRBD1. Trimming took 2 bases from V and 6 from J; bases not matched to a gene: 3. Germline CDR1 LNHDA, CDR2 SQIVND (reference sequence). The CDR3 extends over 14 amino acids. CDR3 region: CASSIMGTGDGYTF. The CDR3 coding sequence is TGTGCCAGTAGTATAATGGGGACAGGGGATGGCTACACCTTC. Using reference TRBV19 and TRBJ1-2 for the parts outside the CDR3, the full variable domain is DGGITQSPKYLFRKEGQNVTLSCEQNLNHDAMYWYRQDPGQGLRLIYYSQIVNDFQKGDIAEGYSVSREKKESFPLTVTSAQKNPTAFYLCASSIMGTGDGYTFGSGTRLTVV.

The rearrangement joins TRBV2 to TRBJ1-4; D unclear. CDR1 and CDR2 from the germline V gene are SNHLY and FYNNEI. The CDR3 totals 11 residues. Trimming cost V 7 bases and J 4 bases, with 4 bases left between them. CDR3 in amino acids: CASKLNEKLFF. The DNA of the CDR3 is TGTGCCAGCAAACTTAATGAAAAACTGTTTTTT.

The genes are TRBV6-2 or TRBV6-3 and TRBJ1-6; D is perhaps TRBD1 (6 bases). The CDR3 runs to 15 residues. Trimming pared 0 bases from V and 7 bases from J, leaving 10 bases between. Germline values: CDR1 MNHEY, CDR2 SVGEGT. The CDR3 sequence: CASSYSGARNSPLHF. CDR3 sequence (DNA): TGTGCCAGCAGTTACTCGGGGGCGAGGAATTCACCCCTCCACTTT.

A few counts support this clone. The chain recombines TRBV5-6 with TRBJ1-6; the D is unclear. V lost 0 bases, J lost 9 bases, and 7 bases lay in between. Germline V lookup: CDR1 SGHDT, CDR2 YYEEEE. The CDR3 length is 13 residues. The CDR3 protein is CASSLGAPSPLHF. CDR3 coding DNA: TGTGCCAGCAGCTTGGGGGCGCCTTCACCCCTCCACTTT.

This chain connects TRBV5-1 to TRBJ1-1; D is perhaps TRBD1 (6 bases). The CDR3 has 15 residues. Per germline, CDR1 SGHRS and CDR2 YFSETQ. Deletions cut 3 bases from V and 7 bases from J, with 19 bases between. This CDR3 is CASSSGTLKSYEAFF. CDR3 DNA sequence: TGCGCCAGCAGCTCTGGGACACTTAAAAGTTATGAAGCTTTCTTT.

The J gene is TRBJ1-2, the V gene TRBV4-1, with 8 bases lining up with TRBD1. The CDR3 consists of 16 residues. The germline CDR1 and CDR2 sequences are MGHRA and YSYEKL. With V trimmed by 3 bases and J by 4 bases, 10 bases remained unmatched. The CDR3 nucleotides read TGCGCCAGCAGCCAGCCTACAGGGGGAACAGGCTATGGCTACACCTTC. Protein product: CASSQPTGGTGYGYTF.

The chain employs TRBV4-1 and TRBJ2-1; TRBD2 matches at 11 bases. The CDR3 is made up of 15 amino acids. CDR1 and CDR2 from the germline V gene are MGHRA and YSYEKL. J gave up 9 bases and V 1 base, and 5 bases lay outside the gene matches. The CDR3 spells CASSQVRLAGFEQFF. The DNA of the CDR3 is TGCGCCAGCAGCCAAGTTCGACTAGCGGGGTTTGAGCAGTTCTTC.

V and J are TRBV11-2 and TRBJ1-1; D is undetermined. The CDR3 sequence is 13 residues long. CDR1 and CDR2 from the germline V gene are SGHAT and FQNNGV. V dropped 6 bases and J dropped 2 bases, with 10 bases sitting between them. The CDR3 nucleotides read TGTGCCAGCAGGACGGGGAGAAACACTGAAGCTTTCTTT. Residues: CASRTGRNTEAFF. The full variable domain, with the rest looked up from reference TRBV11-2 and TRBJ1-1, is EAGVAQSPRYKIIEKRQSVAFWCNPISGHATLYWYQQILGQGPKLLIQFQNNGVVDDSQLPKDRFSAERLKGVDSTLKIQPAKLEDSAVYLCASRTGRNTEAFFGQGTRLTVV.

The chain recombines TRBV10-3 with TRBJ2-1; 7 bases are a match to TRBD1. Germline CDR1 is ENHRY and CDR2 is SYGVKD. V shed 10 bases and J 5 bases; nucleotides not matched to a gene: 8. This CDR3 region has 13 residues. The DNA of the CDR3 is TGTGCCACTACGGGACAGAATAACAATGAGCAGTTCTTC. Translating gives CATTGQNNNEQFF.

Many counts were recorded for this clone. The chain has TRBV5-4 and TRBJ1-2, with 8 nucleotides matching TRBD1. The J segment lost 6 bases and the V segment lost 4 bases, leaving 8 bases of the junction unmatched. This CDR3 has 14 amino acids. Germline CDR1 SGHNT, CDR2 YYREEE (reference sequence). CDR3 DNA sequence: TGTGCCAGCAGCACCGGACAGGGAACTAATGGCTACACCTTC. It translates to CASSTGQGTNGYTF.

The rearrangement joins TRBV5-3 to TRBJ2-7, with D maybe TRBD1 (5 bases). TRBV5-3 counts as an open reading frame of uncertain function. This CDR3 has 16 amino acids. V shed 0 bases and J shed 3 bases, with 16 bases lying between them. This CDR3 is CARSLAPADSDYEQYV. CDR3 nucleotide sequence: TGTGCCAGAAGCTTGGCCCCCGCCGACAGCGACTACGAGCAGTACGTC.

The chain has TRBV7-3 and TRBJ1-1; D is possibly TRBD1 (6 bases). V lost 2 bases, J lost 1 base, and 11 bases lay in between. Germline values: CDR1 SGHTA, CDR2 FQGTGA. The CDR3 is 15 amino acids. For the CDR3, the DNA is TGTGCCAGCAGCTTACAGGGGCTCGGGAACACTGAAGCTTTCTTT. It translates to CASSLQGLGNTEAFF. Full variable domain (missing parts from reference TRBV7-3 and TRBJ1-1): GAGVSQTPSNKVTEKGKYVELRCDPISGHTALYWYRQSLGQGPEFLIYFQGTGAADDSGLPNDRFFAVRPEGSVSTLKIQRTERGDSAVYLCASSLQGLGNTEAFFGQGTRLTVV.

V is TRBV5-5 and J is TRBJ1-2; no definite D call. The V and J ends lost 4 bases and 4 bases respectively, with 11 bases between them. The germline gives CDR1 SGHKS, CDR2 YYEKEE (reference sequence). This CDR3 spans 13 amino acids. CDR3 sequence reads: CASSTGPFYGYTF. The CDR3, as DNA: TGTGCCAGCAGCACCGGTCCCTTCTATGGCTACACCTTC. The variable domain in full, completed from reference TRBV5-5 and TRBJ1-2, reads DAGVTQSPTHLIKTRGQQVTLRCSPISGHKSVSWYQQVLGQGPQFIFQYYEKEERGRGNFPDRFSARQFPNYSSELNVNALLLGDSALYLCASSTGPFYGYTFGSGTRLTVV.

This chain uses TRBV6-1 with TRBJ1-2, with 10 bases matching TRBD1. The V and J ends lost 3 bases and 7 bases, in that order; junction bases with no gene match: 8. The CDR3 has 15 residues. Germline CDR1 is MNHNS and CDR2 is SASEGT. This CDR3 reads CASSELTTGGRGYTF. DNA of the CDR3: TGTGCCAGCAGTGAGCTCACGACAGGGGGCCGTGGCTACACCTTC.

The chain carries TRBV30 and TRBJ1-5, with TRBD1 identical over 10 bases. The length of the CDR3 is 14 residues. Germline values: CDR1 GTSNPN, CDR2 SVGIG (reference sequence). The V gene end was trimmed by 3 bases and the J gene end by 6 bases; junction bases not matched to a gene: 5. The DNA for the CDR3 is TGTGCCTGGAGGGGACAGGGGATAAGTCAGCCCCAGCATTTT. Encoded protein: CAWRGQGISQPQHF.